Following are 8 T cell receptor beta chains from one sample sequenced in a study of human T cells and chemical hapten exposure. TCRdb passed the RACE reads through MiXCR, listing each CDR3 protein once. The sample has tens of thousands of distinct CDR3 sequences, approximately 10% seen once. The time point was: patch test 3, about 24 weeks after DPC sensitization. Treatment indicated: therapeutic diphenylcyclopropenone sensitization with weekly scalp DPC. The sample was whole blood, taken in connection with sensitization to the hapten diphenylcyclopropenone (DPC). The receptors originated from a woman aged 50 to 65 with alopecia areata. Some clones in this sample may be carry-over from other donors' samples.

The rearrangement uses TRBV6-5 and TRBJ2-6; tentatively, D is TRBD2 (5 bases). This CDR3 is built from 19 residues. V lost 5 bases and J 4 bases, leaving 24 bases between the germline ends. Germline V gene data show CDR1 as MNHEY and CDR2 as SVGAGI. The CDR3 is CASSPTLGGGRSGANVLTF. Written as DNA, the CDR3 is TGTGCCAGCAGTCCAACCCTCGGAGGCGGTCGCTCGGGGGCCAACGTCCTGACTTTC.

This clonotype was detected ten times or more. The chain combines TRBV28 with TRBJ1-3; 7 bases line up with TRBD1. CDR1 and CDR2 from the germline V gene are MDHEN and SYDVKM. The CDR3 covers 17 residues. With V trimmed by 5 bases and J by 0 bases, 10 bases remained unmatched. The CDR3 bases are TGTGCCAGCAGTGCAACGACAGGGACTCTCTCTGGAAACACCATATATTTT. Translation gives CASSATTGTLSGNTIYF.

At least ten counts were recorded for this clonotype. The chain is built from TRBV6-5 and TRBJ1-3, with 9 nucleotides matching TRBD1. This CDR3 has 12 residues. The ends lost 5 bases at V and 13 bases at J; junction bases unmatched: 6. Per germline, CDR1 MNHEY and CDR2 SVGAGI. CDR3 nucleotides: TGTGCCAGCAGTCCCGGACAGGGGAGGATATATTTT. This translates into CASSPGQGRIYF.

This clonotype appeared a single time. CDR3 in DNA: TGTGCCAGCAGCTCACTAGCGGGGACCCCCACAGATACGCAGTATTTT. Translation gives CASSSLAGTPTDTQYF. The chain couples TRBV5-4 to TRBJ2-3, with 10 bases that match TRBD2. Losses at the gene ends were 3 bases for V and 2 bases for J; bases not matched to a gene: 6. This CDR3 comprises 16 residues. Germline V gene sequence: CDR1 SGHNT, CDR2 YYREEE (reference sequence).

With regard to this clonotype: A read error may explain this, as a much larger clone is one base away. The J gene is TRBJ2-2, the V gene TRBV11-3; no clear D. This CDR3 is built from 12 residues. The germline V gene encodes CDR1 SGHNT and CDR2 YENEEA. Here the CDR3 reads CASNLRDGELFF. CDR3 DNA sequence: TGTGCCAGCAACTTAAGGGACGGGGAGCTGTTTTTT.

This clonotype was observed many times. CDR3 residues: CASSSHSGAEAFF. The DNA of the CDR3 is TGTGCCAGCAGTTCTCACAGCGGGGCTGAAGCTTTCTTT. J is TRBJ1-1 and V is TRBV6-5, with unresolved D. The V end was cut by 4 bases, the J end by 6 bases, with 12 bases between. The CDR3 length is 13 residues. Germline V CDR1 and CDR2: MNHEY, SVGAGI.

At least ten counts were recorded for this clonotype. The chain employs TRBV12-3 or TRBV12-4 and TRBJ2-2; no reliable D call. Trimming pared 3 bases from V and 2 bases from J, leaving 28 bases between. The CDR3 loop spans 21 amino acids. The CDR3 DNA reads TGTGCCAGCAGTTTGAGTGGGATAAGAGGCTTTAAAAGGTTTAACACCGGGGAGCTGTTTTTT. Amino acids: CASSLSGIRGFKRFNTGELFF.

This clonotype was found many times. The rearrangement links TRBV6-2 or TRBV6-3 to TRBJ2-7; the match to TRBD1 covers 10 bases. CDR3 length equals 14 residues. With 10 bases clipped from V and 2 bases from J, the junction kept 8 bases outside the gene matches. Germline lookup yields CDR1 MNHEY and CDR2 SVGEGT. The CDR3 sequence is CAIDGDRGPYEQYF. In DNA, the CDR3 is TGTGCCATCGACGGGGACAGGGGACCCTACGAGCAGTACTTC.